Listed below are T cell receptor beta chains from one sample, sequenced in a study of T cell responses to AZD1222 COVID-19 vaccine. Assay: immunoSEQ multiplex PCR; the TCRdb copy retains only in-frame clones and omits some. The sample consists of about 150,000 clones, roughly nine tenths of them appearing once. The sequencing used peripheral blood, collected on day 0 of AZD1222 vaccination. The receptors stem from an adult in good health. Both conserved end residues are trimmed from each CDR3.

>TRBV3-1/TRBV3-2|TRBJ1-5
ASSQGAQGNQPQH
>TRBV5-1|TRBJ2-4
ASSLDPAEGGNIQY
>TRBV4-1|TRBJ2-7
ASSQGAGTATYEQY
>TRBV7-8|TRBJ1-2
ASSFESDYGYT
>TRBV5-4|TRBJ1-2
ASSRPDSYGYT
>TRBV7-2|TRBJ2-3
ASKNSVGDTQY
>TRBV20-1|TRBJ1-2
SASNGTGPRGYT
>TRBV10-3|TRBJ2-1
AISRLAGGPRYEQF
>TRBV28|TRBJ2-7
ASFGGRYEEQY
>TRBV24-1|TRBJ2-6
ATSDSGRARVLT
>TRBV3-1/TRBV3-2|TRBJ2-1
ASSQDPVGPEQF
>TRBV12-3/TRBV12-4|TRBJ2-2
ASSLGWGLF
>TRBV20-1|TRBJ2-1
SARREEQF
>TRBV28|TRBJ1-1
ASTKIPNTEAF
>TRBV11-2|TRBJ2-7
ASSLLGRYEQY
>TRBV6-2/TRBV6-3|TRBJ2-7
ASSYLQGRYEQY
>TRBV6-2/TRBV6-3|TRBJ2-4
ASSPQPPSDRGTKNIQY
>TRBV9|TRBJ2-1
ASSVDVGGYNEQF
>TRBV19|TRBJ1-1
ASSANWGNTEAF
>TRBV7-2|TRBJ2-3
ASSLGSTDTQY
>TRBV9|TRBJ2-7
ASSTRGQAPYEQY
>TRBV6-5|TRBJ1-1
ASSYSISGARTEAF
>TRBV6-5|TRBJ1-1
ASSKFWENTEAF
>TRBV19|TRBJ2-7
ASSIGLQAYEQY
>TRBV6-5|TRBJ2-7
ASLTHSYEQY
>TRBV12-3/TRBV12-4|TRBJ2-2
ARGGRTGELF
>TRBV2|TRBJ1-1
ASSALRQNTEAF
>TRBV5-1|TRBJ1-1
ASSRGQVDTEAF
>TRBV7-2|TRBJ2-2
ASSSPGQGATGELF
>TRBV2|TRBJ2-2
ASFHQGHAGELF
>TRBV18|TRBJ2-1
ASSPPPNNEQF
>TRBV29-1|TRBJ2-5
SVGLNPLILAGGETQY
>TRBV5-1|TRBJ2-5
ASSFGLGGPWVQETQY